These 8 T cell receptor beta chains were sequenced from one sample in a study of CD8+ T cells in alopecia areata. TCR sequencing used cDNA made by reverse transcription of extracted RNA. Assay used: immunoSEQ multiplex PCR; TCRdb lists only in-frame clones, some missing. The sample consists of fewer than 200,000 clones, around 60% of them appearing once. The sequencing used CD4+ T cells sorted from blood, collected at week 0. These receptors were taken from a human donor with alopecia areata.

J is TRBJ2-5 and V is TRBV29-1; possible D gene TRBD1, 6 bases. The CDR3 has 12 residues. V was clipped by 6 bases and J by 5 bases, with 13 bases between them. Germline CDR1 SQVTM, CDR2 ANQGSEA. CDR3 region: CSVTGYQETQYF. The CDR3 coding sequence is TGCAGCGTCACAGGGTATCAGGAGACCCAGTACTTC.

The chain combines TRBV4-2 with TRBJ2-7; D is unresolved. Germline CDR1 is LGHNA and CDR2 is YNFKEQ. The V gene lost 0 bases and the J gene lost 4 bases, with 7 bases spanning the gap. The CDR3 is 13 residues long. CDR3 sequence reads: CASSQDQNYEQYF. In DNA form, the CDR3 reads TGTGCCAGCAGCCAAGATCAAAATTACGAGCAGTACTTC.

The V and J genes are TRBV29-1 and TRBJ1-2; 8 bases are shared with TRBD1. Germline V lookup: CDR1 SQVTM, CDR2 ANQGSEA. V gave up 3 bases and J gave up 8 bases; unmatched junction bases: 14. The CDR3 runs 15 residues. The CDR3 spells CSVEFRTGSLGGYTF. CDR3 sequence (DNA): TGCAGCGTTGAGTTTCGGACAGGGAGCCTAGGGGGCTACACCTTC.

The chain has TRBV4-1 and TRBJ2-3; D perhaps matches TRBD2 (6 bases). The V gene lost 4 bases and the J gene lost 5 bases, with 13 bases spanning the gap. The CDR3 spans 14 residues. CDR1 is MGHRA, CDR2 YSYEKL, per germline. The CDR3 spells CASSLLGLRDTQYF. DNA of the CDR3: TGCGCCAGCAGCCTTCTGGGACTTAGAGATACGCAGTATTTT.

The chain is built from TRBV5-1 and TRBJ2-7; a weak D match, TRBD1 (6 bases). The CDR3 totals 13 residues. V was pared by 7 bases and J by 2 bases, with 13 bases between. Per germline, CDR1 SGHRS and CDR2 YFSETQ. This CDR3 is CASGPTGTYEQYF. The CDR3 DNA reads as TGCGCCAGCGGACCTACAGGGACCTACGAGCAGTACTTC.

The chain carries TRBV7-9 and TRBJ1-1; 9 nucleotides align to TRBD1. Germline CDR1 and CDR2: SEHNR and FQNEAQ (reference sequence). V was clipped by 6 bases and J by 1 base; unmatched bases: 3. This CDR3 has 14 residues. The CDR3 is CASRGGQGNTEAFF. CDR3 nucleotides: TGTGCCAGCAGAGGGGGACAGGGGAACACTGAAGCTTTCTTT.

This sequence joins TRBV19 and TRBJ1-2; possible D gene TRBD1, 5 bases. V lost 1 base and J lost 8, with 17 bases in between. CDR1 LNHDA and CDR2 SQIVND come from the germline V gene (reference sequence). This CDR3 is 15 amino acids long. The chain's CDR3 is CASSIGPGTDDGYTF. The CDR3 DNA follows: TGTGCCAGTAGTATAGGGCCCGGGACCGACGACGGCTACACCTTC. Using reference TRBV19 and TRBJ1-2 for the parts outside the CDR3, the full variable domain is DGGITQSPKYLFRKEGQNVTLSCEQNLNHDAMYWYRQDPGQGLRLIYYSQIVNDFQKGDIAEGYSVSREKKESFPLTVTSAQKNPTAFYLCASSIGPGTDDGYTFGSGTRLTVV.

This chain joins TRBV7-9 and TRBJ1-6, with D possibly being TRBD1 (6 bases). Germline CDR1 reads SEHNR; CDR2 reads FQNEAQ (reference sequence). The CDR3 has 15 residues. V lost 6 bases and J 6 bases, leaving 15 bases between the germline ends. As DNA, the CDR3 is TGTGCCAGCAGACCCGAGGGGGGCAGTAATTCACCCCTCCACTTT. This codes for CASRPEGGSNSPLHF.